What follows are 18 T cell receptor beta chains derived from one specimen sequenced in a study of shared clonotypes between healthy human individuals. Method: immunoSEQ multiplex PCR; TCRdb's copy keeps in-frame clones and lacks some. Of 2 million to 3 million clones in the sample, under 95% were seen once. The sequenced sample consisted of naive CD4+ T cells from PBMCs. The subset denotes: CD45RA+ positively selected. The receptor set was obtained from a man aged 18 to 29 in good health. Some clones in this sample may be carry-over from other donors' samples.

The V gene is TRBV5-4, the J gene TRBJ2-5; D might be TRBD2 (5 bases). Germline-derived CDR1 and CDR2 are SGHNT and YYREEE (reference sequence). The CDR3 length is 14 residues. Trimming took 5 bases from V and 2 from J, leaving 13 bases between them. CDR3 in amino acids: CASRLGVGQETQYF. The DNA of the CDR3 is TGTGCCAGCAGGCTGGGAGTGGGGCAAGAGACCCAGTACTTC. Full variable domain (missing parts from reference TRBV5-4 and TRBJ2-5): ETGVTQSPTHLIKTRGQQVTLRCSSQSGHNTVSWYQQALGQGPQFIFQYYREEENGRGNFPPRFSGLQFPNYSSELNVNALELDDSALYLCASRLGVGQETQYFGPGTRLLVL.

This chain links TRBV15 with TRBJ2-2; possibly TRBD1 for D (6 bases). Trimming removed 5 bases at V and 7 bases at J, with 23 bases between. The CDR3 consists of 17 residues. Per germline, CDR1 LNHNV and CDR2 YYDKDF (reference sequence). The CDR3 DNA sequence: TGTGCCACCAGCCGAGCACCAACTGGGGGCGCGGGCGGGGAGCTGTTTTTT. Amino acid sequence: CATSRAPTGGAGGELFF.

This clone was observed once. This CDR3 is also generated by other DNA sequences in the sample. V gene TRBV9 combines with J gene TRBJ2-1; a possible D gene is TRBD2 (6 bases). There are 15 residues in the CDR3. V dropped 6 bases and J dropped 0 bases, with 13 bases sitting between them. CDR1 is SGDLS, CDR2 YYNGEE, per germline. In nucleotides, the CDR3 is TGTGCCAGCACCGGTGGAGGGTCCTCCTACAATGAGCAGTTCTTC. This gives the protein CASTGGGSSYNEQFF.

The table lists this clone with a count of one. This chain uses TRBV5-1 with TRBJ2-6; D is perhaps TRBD1 (5 bases). Trimming took 4 bases from V and 0 from J, leaving 11 bases between them. In germline, CDR1 is SGHRS, CDR2 YFSETQ. The CDR3 consists of 16 residues. Written as DNA, the CDR3 is TGCGCCAGCAGCCTAGGGGTTTCCTCTGGGGCCAACGTCCTGACTTTC. Translated: CASSLGVSSGANVLTF.

J is TRBJ2-1 and V is TRBV28; 8 bases map to TRBD2. This CDR3 has 12 residues. Unmatched junction bases numbered 10, after V lost 6 bases and J lost 15 bases. CDR1 and CDR2 from the germline V gene are MDHEN and SYDVKM. The CDR3 DNA is TGTGCCAGCAGCCATATGACTAGCGCGATGTTCTTC. Translation: CASSHMTSAMFF.

The V call is TRBV4-2, the J call TRBJ1-1; no clear D gene. The germline CDR1 and CDR2 sequences are LGHNA and YNFKEQ. Trimming removed 4 bases from V and 0 bases from J, with 6 bases in between. The CDR3 is 13 residues long. The CDR3 region is CASSPLLNTEAFF. CDR3 coding DNA: TGTGCCAGCAGCCCGCTCTTGAACACTGAAGCTTTCTTT.

This sequence joins TRBV7-3 and TRBJ2-1; 9 bases fit TRBD1. The CDR3 consists of 14 residues. The germline V gene encodes CDR1 SGHTA and CDR2 FQGTGA. Trimming at V came to 5 bases and at J to 6 bases, leaving 5 bases not matched to a gene. CDR3 sequence: CASSGTGPGNEQFF. The CDR3, as DNA: TGTGCCAGCAGCGGGACAGGGCCTGGCAATGAGCAGTTCTTC. Using reference TRBV7-3 and TRBJ2-1 for the parts outside the CDR3, the full variable domain is GAGVSQTPSNKVTEKGKYVELRCDPISGHTALYWYRQSLGQGPEFLIYFQGTGAADDSGLPNDRFFAVRPEGSVSTLKIQRTERGDSAVYLCASSGTGPGNEQFFGPGTRLTVL.

The chain joins TRBV29-1 to TRBJ1-2; 8 bases line up with TRBD1. The trim removed 5 bases at V and 5 bases at J, leaving 7 bases unmatched. The CDR3 length is 13 residues. Germline CDR1 is SQVTM and CDR2 is ANQGSEA. The CDR3 region has the DNA TGCAGCGTTTCAGGGGGCTCAGGGTATGGCTACACCTTC. This translates into CSVSGGSGYGYTF.

The rearrangement uses TRBV29-1 and TRBJ2-1; 7 positions match TRBD2. CDR3 size: 13 residues. The junction had 10 bases not matched to a gene; V was cut back by 7 bases and J by 7 bases. Germline CDR1 SQVTM, CDR2 ANQGSEA. This chain's CDR3 is CSGASGRGNEQFF. CDR3 DNA: TGCAGCGGCGCTAGCGGCCGTGGGAATGAGCAGTTCTTC.

Notes on this clone: The same CDR3 also results from other DNA sequences found in this sample. The V gene is TRBV5-1, the J gene TRBJ2-3; no clear D. Germline CDR1 reads SGHRS; CDR2 reads YFSETQ. Trimming took off 4 bases at V and 6 bases at J, with 9 bases between the two ends. The CDR3 consists of 12 residues. Here the CDR3 reads CASSPDRDTQYF. The CDR3 DNA is TGCGCCAGCAGCCCCGACCGGGATACGCAGTATTTT.

This chain connects TRBV2 to TRBJ2-4; no reliable D call. Germline V gives CDR1 SNHLY, CDR2 FYNNEI. The CDR3 is 13 residues long. V was clipped by 2 bases and J by 5 bases, with 7 bases between them. The CDR3 DNA follows: TGTGCCAGCAGTGAATCCCGCCAAAACATTCAGTACTTC. Residues: CASSESRQNIQYF.

This clone was recorded only once. Other nucleotide sequences from this sample produce the same CDR3. V gene TRBV2 combines with J gene TRBJ2-5; D is undetermined. Looked up from germline, CDR1 is SNHLY and CDR2 is FYNNEI. V was cut by 7 bases and J by 5 bases, with 8 bases left in between. The CDR3 is 11 residues long. CDR3: CASTPGETQYF. The CDR3, as DNA: TGTGCCAGCACCCCCGGGGAGACCCAGTACTTC.

The chain carries TRBV27 and TRBJ2-1; D is possibly TRBD1 (6 bases). Germline V lookup: CDR1 MNHEY, CDR2 SMNVEV (reference sequence). The CDR3 is made up of 15 amino acids. The V end lost 3 bases, the J end lost 4 bases, and 13 bases lay between the germline ends. The CDR3 loop reads CASSLQGSRYNEQFF. The CDR3 DNA reads as TGTGCCAGCAGTTTGCAGGGGTCGAGATACAATGAGCAGTTCTTC.

V usage is TRBV9 and J usage is TRBJ1-3; 7 bases are a match to TRBD1. The ends lost 4 bases at V and 2 bases at J; junction bases unmatched: 9. CDR3 length: 16 residues. Germline CDR1 reads SGDLS; CDR2 reads YYNGEE. CDR3 residues: CASSQAGQQTGNTIYF. For the CDR3, the DNA is TGTGCCAGCAGCCAAGCGGGACAGCAAACTGGAAACACCATATATTTT.

Details on this clone: The same CDR3 is also encoded by other DNA sequences in this sample. J is TRBJ1-5 and V is TRBV7-9; no reliable D call. V was shortened by 1 base and J by 4 bases, with 5 bases between the two germline ends. The CDR3 contains 13 residues. CDR1 and CDR2 from the germline V gene are SEHNR and FQNEAQ (reference sequence). This CDR3 reads CASSLVGNQPQHF. The CDR3 DNA reads TGTGCCAGCAGCTTAGTGGGAAATCAGCCCCAGCATTTT.

The rearrangement joins TRBV6-5 to TRBJ1-1; 10 bases agree with TRBD1. Trimming cost V 5 bases and J 5 bases; bases outside gene matches: 5. Germline CDR1 MNHEY, CDR2 SVGAGI. The CDR3 loop spans 14 amino acids. In DNA, the CDR3 is TGTGCCAGCAGTCACCGGGACAGGGGTACTGAAGCTTTCTTT. This gives the protein CASSHRDRGTEAFF.

The chain combines TRBV5-1 with TRBJ1-1; TRBD1 is a possible D gene (5 bases). V was trimmed by 3 bases and J by 5 bases, leaving 32 bases between them. The germline gives CDR1 SGHRS, CDR2 YFSETQ. The CDR3 contains 20 residues. The CDR3 spells CASSSYSQGAGLRSETEAFF. DNA of the CDR3: TGCGCCAGCAGCTCGTACTCCCAGGGCGCGGGTTTACGTTCGGAAACTGAAGCTTTCTTT.

The chain has TRBV14 and TRBJ2-1; a weak D match, TRBD2 (6 bases). Germline values: CDR1 SGHDN, CDR2 FVKESK. CDR3 length: 14 amino acids. Between the trimmed V and J ends, which lost 4 bases and 7 bases, there was a span of 14 bases. CDR3 nucleotide sequence: TGTGCCAGCAGCCCCTTCATGGGGGGAAATGAGCAGTTCTTC. This encodes CASSPFMGGNEQFF.